Below are 20 T cell receptor beta chains sequenced from a single sample in a study of T-cell memory formation after mild COVID-19. Each CDR3 protein gets one entry after TCRdb re-called the 5' RACE reads with MiXCR. The sample includes about 400,000 distinct CDR3 sequences, roughly 15% of them seen just once. Sequencing was carried out using PBMCs or a T cell subset sorted from them (not recorded which). All receptors derive from a man aged 18 to 29 who had mild COVID-19 (a few samples of this study predate the infection). Cell type and time point are not known.

This clonotype has a handful of counts. The chain's CDR3 is CASSYSRGPGELFF. Written as DNA, the CDR3 is TGTGCCAGCAGTTACTCGAGAGGACCGGGGGAGCTGTTTTTT. The rearrangement joins TRBV6-5 to TRBJ2-2; no reliable D call. V was cut by 0 bases and J by 8 bases, with 10 bases left in between. Looked up from germline, CDR1 is MNHEY and CDR2 is SVGAGI. The CDR3 sequence is 14 residues long.

This clonotype was observed many times. The V call is TRBV19, the J call TRBJ1-5; D not certain. CDR1 and CDR2 (germline): LNHDA, SQIVND (reference sequence). V was clipped by 10 bases and J by 2 bases, with 9 bases between them. The CDR3 extends over 12 amino acids. The chain's CDR3 is CATTPGNQPQHF. The CDR3 nucleotides read TGTGCCACCACCCCCGGCAATCAGCCCCAGCATTTT.

The CDR3 DNA reads TGTGCCAGCAGCTTACAGGGGGCCTCTAGGGTCGAGCAGTACTTC. This encodes CASSLQGASRVEQYF. This sequence joins TRBV7-2 and TRBJ2-7; 8 bases agree with TRBD1. The CDR3 length is 15 residues. V lost 2 bases to trimming and J lost 6 bases; unmatched junction nucleotides: 9. The germline V gene has CDR1 SGHTA and CDR2 FQGNSA.

The DNA for the CDR3 is TGTGCCATCAGTGGTGGAAGTGAAGCTTTCTTT. This codes for CAISGGSEAFF. This chain uses TRBV10-3 with TRBJ1-1; D gene ambiguous. The CDR3 is 11 amino acids. Germline values: CDR1 ENHRY, CDR2 SYGVKD. The V end lost 4 bases, the J end lost 7 bases, and 7 bases lay between the germline ends.

This clonotype turned up a few times. The gene calls are TRBV4-1 and TRBJ2-4; the D gene is possibly TRBD1 (6 bases). The CDR3 loop spans 14 amino acids. Germline CDR1 reads MGHRA; CDR2 reads YSYEKL. V was clipped by 0 bases and J by 3 bases, with 6 bases between them. This chain's CDR3 is CASSQEGGKNIQYF. For the CDR3, the DNA is TGCGCCAGCAGCCAAGAAGGGGGCAAAAACATTCAGTACTTC.

This clonotype appeared a few times. V is TRBV6-2 or TRBV6-3 and J is TRBJ2-1; TRBD2 is a possible D gene (5 bases). Trimming removed 2 bases at V and 5 bases at J, with 10 bases between. CDR1 and CDR2 from the germline V gene are MNHEY and SVGEGT. The CDR3 is made up of 14 amino acids. DNA for the CDR3: TGTGCCAGCAGTTACCCTAGCTACCACAATGAGCAGTTCTTC. This codes for CASSYPSYHNEQFF.

This clonotype appeared a few times. V and J are TRBV11-2 and TRBJ2-7; 8 bases fit TRBD1. This CDR3 spans 13 amino acids. Germline CDR1 SGHAT, CDR2 FQNNGV. J was trimmed by 4 bases and V by 6 bases; bases with no gene match: 5. CDR3 protein: CASRPGTGYEQYV. The CDR3, as DNA: TGTGCCAGCAGACCCGGGACAGGTTACGAGCAGTACGTC.

In its sample, this clonotype was seen many times. This rearrangement joins TRBV3-1 to TRBJ2-1, with TRBD2 matching over 7 bases. Trimming at V came to 3 bases and at J to 2 bases, leaving 4 bases not matched to a gene. CDR1 LGHDT and CDR2 YNNKEL come from the germline V gene (reference sequence). The CDR3 covers 15 residues. The CDR3 region is CASSHVLAPYNEQFF. The CDR3 DNA reads TGTGCCAGCAGCCATGTACTAGCGCCCTACAATGAGCAGTTCTTC.

This clonotype appeared a few times. The chain links TRBV2 to TRBJ2-5; no clear D gene. V was trimmed by 4 bases and J by 2 bases, leaving 8 bases between them. Germline V gene sequence: CDR1 SNHLY, CDR2 FYNNEI. The CDR3 is 13 residues long. This chain's CDR3 is CASSADNQETQYF. The DNA for the CDR3 is TGTGCCAGCAGTGCCGACAATCAAGAGACCCAGTACTTC.

This clonotype occurred a few times. This sequence joins TRBV12-3 or TRBV12-4 and TRBJ2-5; D is possibly TRBD1 (5 bases). Trimming shortened V by 2 bases and J by 6 bases, and 13 bases separated the two germline ends. This CDR3 region has 14 residues. The chain's CDR3 is CASSLFAGKQTQYF. CDR3 bases: TGTGCCAGCAGTTTATTCGCAGGGAAGCAGACCCAGTACTTC.

The chain uses TRBV7-2 and TRBJ1-1; D is uncertain. The CDR3 spans 15 residues. V lost 7 bases and J 4 bases, leaving 19 bases between the germline ends. Per germline, CDR1 SGHTA and CDR2 FQGNSA. Written as DNA, the CDR3 is TGTGCCAGCATCCAAAGTCGGGGAATCGGCACTGAAGCTTTCTTT. Translating it yields CASIQSRGIGTEAFF.

The table lists this clonotype with a few counts. The chain combines TRBV11-2 with TRBJ2-2; 7 bases align to TRBD2. The CDR3 totals 14 residues. Losses at the gene ends were 5 bases for V and 7 bases for J; bases not matched to a gene: 7. Germline V gives CDR1 SGHAT, CDR2 FQNNGV. The CDR3, as DNA: TGTGCCAGCAGCGGGCGGGGGTACTTCGGGGAGCTGTTTTTT. Amino acid sequence: CASSGRGYFGELFF.

This clonotype was picked up a small number of times. The chain joins TRBV20-1 to TRBJ1-1, with a possible D match to TRBD1 (5 bases). The germline CDR1 and CDR2 sequences are DFQATT and SNEGSKA (reference sequence). V lost 3 bases and J 0 bases, leaving 8 bases between the germline ends. CDR3 length: 13 residues. The CDR3, as DNA: TGCAGTGCTAGGGAGGGGATGAACACTGAAGCTTTCTTT. Translation gives CSAREGMNTEAFF.

V gene TRBV20-1 combines with J gene TRBJ1-2, with D perhaps matching TRBD1 (6 bases). The CDR3 sequence is 12 residues long. V was trimmed by 3 bases and J by 6 bases, leaving 11 bases between them. The V gene's germline CDR1 is DFQATT and CDR2 SNEGSKA (reference sequence). DNA for the CDR3: TGCAGTGCTAGCCGGGACATTGATGGCTACACCTTC. It codes for CSASRDIDGYTF.

The DNA for the CDR3 is TGTGCCAGCAGCCCCGGGACAGGGGGTGTTTTCCAGTACTTC. Amino acids: CASSPGTGGVFQYF. V and J are TRBV6-1 and TRBJ2-7; 11 bases are shared with TRBD1. Germline CDR1 reads MNHNS; CDR2 reads SASEGT. The CDR3 has 14 amino acids. Unmatched junction bases numbered 11, after V lost 6 bases and J lost 10 bases.

The V gene is TRBV5-4, the J gene TRBJ2-7; 12 bases match TRBD2. Germline V gene sequence: CDR1 SGHNT, CDR2 YYREEE (reference sequence). Trimming removed 4 bases from V and 3 bases from J; junction bases left unmatched: 8. The CDR3 is 16 residues long. The CDR3 spells CASSITSGGTLYEQYF. CDR3 coding DNA: TGTGCCAGCAGCATAACTAGCGGGGGGACCCTCTACGAGCAGTACTTC.

The chain links TRBV3-2 to TRBJ2-5; the table's D gene call, TRBD2, was not cross checked with the DNA. TRBV3-2 is a pseudogene segment. This CDR3 spans 16 amino acids. As DNA, the CDR3 is TGTGCCAGCAGCCAAGGATTGGAGCGGGGTAAAGAGACCCAGTACTTC. Its protein is CASSQGLERGKETQYF.

The table lists this clonotype with a few counts. This rearrangement joins TRBV4-3 to TRBJ2-2; D remains ambiguous. Trimming pared 3 bases from V and 6 bases from J, leaving 17 bases between. There are 16 residues in the CDR3. Germline CDR1 LGHNA, CDR2 YSLEER. CDR3 protein: CASSQPLTTVSGELFF. The CDR3 DNA reads as TGCGCCAGCAGCCAGCCATTAACCACGGTCTCCGGGGAGCTGTTTTTT.

The V call is TRBV11-2, the J call TRBJ2-5, with TRBD2 matching over 8 bases. The CDR3 is 15 amino acids. Per germline, CDR1 SGHAT and CDR2 FQNNGV. V lost 4 bases to trimming and J lost 2 bases; unmatched junction nucleotides: 6. The CDR3 DNA reads as TGTGCCAGCAGCTCCCCTGGCGGGGGGCAAGAGACCCAGTACTTC. As protein: CASSSPGGGQETQYF.

The chain employs TRBV20-1 and TRBJ1-2; 8 nucleotides line up with TRBD1. Germline V gives CDR1 DFQATT, CDR2 SNEGSKA (reference sequence). Trimming at V came to 6 bases and at J to 2 bases, leaving 5 bases not matched to a gene. The CDR3 extends over 13 amino acids. CDR3 loop: CSAFRDRNYGYTF. The CDR3 nucleotides are TGCAGTGCGTTCCGGGACAGGAACTATGGCTACACCTTC.